The 18 T cell receptor beta chains in this list originate from one sample, sequenced in a study of T cells in Graves' hyperthyroidism and ophthalmopathy. TCR beta CDR3 sequences were amplified from RNA transcripts. The primer set for the first-round RT-PCR of the TCR CDR3 was HTBI. One entry per CDR3 protein results from TCRdb running MiXCR on the multiplex PCR reads. In the table there are under 350,000 distinct CDR3 sequences, 21% of which are singletons. The sequenced sample consisted of blood. These receptors were taken from a woman aged 45-65 years with Graves' hyperthyroidism.

This clonotype came up many times. The chain couples TRBV24-1 to TRBJ2-1, with 10 bases identical to TRBD1. The trim removed 2 bases at V and 6 bases at J, leaving 9 bases unmatched. Germline CDR1 reads KGHDR; CDR2 reads SFDVKD. The CDR3 is made up of 17 amino acids. Here the CDR3 reads CATSDSTTGQGFNEQFF. In DNA, the CDR3 is TGTGCCACCAGTGATTCTACCACGGGACAGGGGTTCAATGAGCAGTTCTTC.

The table lists this clonotype with many counts. The genes are TRBV12-3 or TRBV12-4 and TRBJ2-1, with TRBD1 identical over 8 bases. The trim removed 5 bases at V and 4 bases at J, leaving 4 bases unmatched. This CDR3 spans 14 amino acids. CDR3 loop: CASSAGTGYNEQFF. For the CDR3, the DNA is TGTGCCAGCAGTGCCGGGACAGGTTACAATGAGCAGTTCTTC.

CDR3: CASSQYRASDTQYF. The CDR3 nucleotides read TGTGCCAGCAGCCAGTACAGGGCCTCAGATACGCAGTATTTT. This chain uses TRBV14 with TRBJ2-3, with D possibly TRBD1 on 6 matching bases. This CDR3 is built from 14 residues. Between the trimmed V and J ends, which lost 3 bases and 4 bases, there was a span of 11 bases. CDR1 is SGHDN and CDR2 is FVKESK in the germline V gene. The whole variable domain, filled in from reference TRBV14 and TRBJ2-3, reads EAGVTQFPSHSVIEKGQTVTLRCDPISGHDNLYWYRRVMGKEIKFLLHFVKESKQDESGMPNNRFLAERTGGTYSTLKVQPAELEDSGVYFCASSQYRASDTQYFGPGTRLTVL.

This clonotype came up a few times. The chain employs TRBV20-1 and TRBJ1-5, with D maybe TRBD1 (5 bases). The V gene's germline CDR1 is DFQATT and CDR2 SNEGSKA (reference sequence). This CDR3 is 13 amino acids long. The V end was cut by 6 bases, the J end by 5 bases, with 14 bases between. The CDR3 loop is CSAHAGVDQPQHF. The CDR3 DNA is TGCAGTGCACATGCGGGGGTCGATCAGCCCCAGCATTTT.

Many counts were recorded for this clonotype. The chain has TRBV6-2 or TRBV6-3 and TRBJ1-5; D gene uncertain. The germline V and J ends were trimmed by 5 bases and 5 bases, with 13 bases remaining between them. Looked up from germline, CDR1 is MNHEY and CDR2 is SVGEGT. The CDR3 covers 14 residues. CDR3 residues: CASSPSGSDQPQHF. The CDR3 DNA follows: TGTGCCAGCAGTCCCAGCGGCAGCGATCAGCCCCAGCATTTT.

The rearrangement uses TRBV6-1 and TRBJ2-3; TRBD1 matches at 8 bases. Germline lookup yields CDR1 MNHNS and CDR2 SASEGT. The V gene end was trimmed by 5 bases and the J gene end by 1 base; junction bases not matched to a gene: 5. The CDR3 sequence is 15 residues long. The CDR3 DNA sequence: TGTGCCAGCAGTTGGACAGGGACCCGCACAGATACGCAGTATTTT. This gives the protein CASSWTGTRTDTQYF.

This clonotype has a handful of counts. The V call is TRBV28, the J call TRBJ2-5; possibly TRBD1 or TRBD2 for D (5 bases each). CDR1 and CDR2 (germline): MDHEN, SYDVKM. The CDR3 spans 13 residues. Between the trimmed V and J ends, which lost 2 bases and 4 bases, there was a span of 8 bases. As DNA, the CDR3 is TGTGCCAGCAGTTTAGATGGGGGAGAGACCCAGTACTTC. Protein: CASSLDGGETQYF.

The V call is TRBV5-1, the J call TRBJ2-3; possibly TRBD1 or TRBD2 for D (6 bases each). V was trimmed by 4 bases and J by 0 bases, leaving 12 bases between them. The CDR3 sequence is 15 residues long. CDR1 is SGHRS and CDR2 is YFSETQ in the germline V gene. The CDR3 loop reads CASSEGGFSTDTQYF. The CDR3, as DNA: TGCGCCAGCAGCGAAGGGGGGTTTAGCACAGATACGCAGTATTTT.

Many counts were recorded for this clonotype. The CDR3 is CSSRQGAGYGYTF. In DNA form, the CDR3 reads TGCAGCTCGAGACAGGGGGCGGGCTATGGCTACACCTTC. This chain uses TRBV29-1 with TRBJ1-2; 10 bases are shared with TRBD1. The ends lost 8 bases at V and 4 bases at J; junction bases unmatched: 7. The CDR3 runs 13 residues. From germline, CDR1 is SQVTM and CDR2 ANQGSEA.

The table lists this clonotype with many counts. The chain has TRBV11-2 and TRBJ1-2, with D unclear. CDR1 is SGHAT and CDR2 is FQNNGV in the germline V gene. V was trimmed by 2 bases and J by 6 bases, leaving 10 bases between them. This CDR3 contains 13 residues. The CDR3 loop reads CASSLRGLNGYTF. CDR3 DNA: TGTGCCAGCAGCTTAAGAGGACTGAATGGCTACACCTTC.

The rearrangement links TRBV7-9 to TRBJ1-5, with D hard to call. V lost 5 bases and J lost 3, with 11 bases in between. The CDR3 totals 14 residues. Looked up from germline, CDR1 is SEHNR and CDR2 is FQNEAQ (reference sequence). CDR3 loop: CASSTDGHNQPQHF. CDR3 nucleotides: TGTGCCAGCAGCACGGACGGCCACAATCAGCCCCAGCATTTT.

In its sample, this clonotype was seen many times. This chain joins TRBV28 and TRBJ2-7; 12 bases fit TRBD2. The germline V gene encodes CDR1 MDHEN and CDR2 SYDVKM. Unmatched junction bases numbered 11, after V lost 1 base and J lost 4 bases. There are 18 residues in the CDR3. CDR3 protein: CASSLSARLAGGLYEQYF. The CDR3 nucleotides are TGTGCCAGCAGTTTATCGGCGCGTCTAGCGGGAGGGCTTTACGAGCAGTACTTC.

This clonotype was detected many times. The J gene is TRBJ1-5, the V gene TRBV7-2; D possibly corresponds to TRBD1 (5 bases). The germline V gene has CDR1 SGHTA and CDR2 FQGNSA. The CDR3 sequence is 15 residues long. V lost 2 bases, J lost 3 bases, and 11 bases lay in between. The CDR3 loop reads CASSLPGHFNQPQHF. The CDR3 DNA sequence: TGTGCCAGCAGCTTACCAGGGCACTTCAATCAGCCCCAGCATTTT.

This clonotype was picked up many times. V and J are TRBV11-2 and TRBJ1-6, with D possibly being TRBD1 (5 bases). The germline V gene has CDR1 SGHAT and CDR2 FQNNGV. Trimming removed 1 base from V and 6 bases from J, with 10 bases in between. There are 15 residues in the CDR3. The chain's CDR3 is CASSLGGAGNSPLHF. CDR3 nucleotides: TGTGCCAGCAGCTTAGGAGGGGCGGGTAATTCACCCCTCCACTTT.

Many counts were recorded for this clonotype. DNA of the CDR3: TGTGCCAGCAGACAAACTAGCGGCCAAGAGACCCAGTACTTC. It yields the protein CASRQTSGQETQYF. The chain recombines TRBV6-9 with TRBJ2-5; 8 bases are shared with TRBD2. CDR3 length: 14 amino acids. V was clipped by 6 bases and J by 1 base; unmatched bases: 4. CDR1 is MNHGY and CDR2 is SVAAGI in the germline V gene.

This clonotype was seen ten or more times. The gene calls are TRBV20-1 and TRBJ1-1; D is perhaps TRBD1 (5 bases). The CDR3 totals 13 residues. The germline V gene has CDR1 DFQATT and CDR2 SNEGSKA (reference sequence). Trimming shortened V by 0 bases and J by 5 bases, and 10 bases separated the two germline ends. In DNA, the CDR3 is TGCAGTGCTAGAGATTCGGGGCGTACTGAAGCTTTCTTT. This codes for CSARDSGRTEAFF.

This clonotype was counted ten times or more. This chain joins TRBV28 and TRBJ2-4; 7 bases map to TRBD2. The CDR3 consists of 14 residues. J lost 2 bases, V lost 8 bases, and 6 bases had no gene match. The germline V gene has CDR1 MDHEN and CDR2 SYDVKM. CDR3 in DNA: TGTGCCAGCCTGGAAGCGGGATCCAAAAACATTCAGTACTTC. Translating gives CASLEAGSKNIQYF.

This clonotype has at least ten counts. This chain links TRBV7-9 with TRBJ1-6; 7 positions match TRBD1. The CDR3 length is 15 residues. Germline trimming cut 5 bases from V and 2 bases from J; bases unmatched to any gene: 3. Germline V gene data show CDR1 as SEHNR and CDR2 as FQNEAQ (reference sequence). CDR3 loop: CASSVGTAYNSPLHF. CDR3 DNA sequence: TGTGCCAGCAGCGTTGGGACAGCCTATAATTCACCCCTCCACTTT.